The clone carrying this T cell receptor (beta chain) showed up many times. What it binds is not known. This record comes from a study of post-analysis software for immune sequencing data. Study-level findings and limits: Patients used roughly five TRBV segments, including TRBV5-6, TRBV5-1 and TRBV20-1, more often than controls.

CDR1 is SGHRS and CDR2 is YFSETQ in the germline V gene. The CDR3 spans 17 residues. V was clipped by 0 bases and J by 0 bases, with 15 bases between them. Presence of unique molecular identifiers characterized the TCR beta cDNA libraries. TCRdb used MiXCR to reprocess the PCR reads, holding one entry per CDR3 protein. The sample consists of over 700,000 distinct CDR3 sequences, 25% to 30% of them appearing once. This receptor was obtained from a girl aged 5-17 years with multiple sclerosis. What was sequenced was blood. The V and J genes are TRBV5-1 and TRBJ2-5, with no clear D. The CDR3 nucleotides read TGCGCCAGCAGCTTGGTTCCCCGGGTGGGGAACCAAGAGACCCAGTACTTC. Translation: CASSLVPRVGNQETQYF.